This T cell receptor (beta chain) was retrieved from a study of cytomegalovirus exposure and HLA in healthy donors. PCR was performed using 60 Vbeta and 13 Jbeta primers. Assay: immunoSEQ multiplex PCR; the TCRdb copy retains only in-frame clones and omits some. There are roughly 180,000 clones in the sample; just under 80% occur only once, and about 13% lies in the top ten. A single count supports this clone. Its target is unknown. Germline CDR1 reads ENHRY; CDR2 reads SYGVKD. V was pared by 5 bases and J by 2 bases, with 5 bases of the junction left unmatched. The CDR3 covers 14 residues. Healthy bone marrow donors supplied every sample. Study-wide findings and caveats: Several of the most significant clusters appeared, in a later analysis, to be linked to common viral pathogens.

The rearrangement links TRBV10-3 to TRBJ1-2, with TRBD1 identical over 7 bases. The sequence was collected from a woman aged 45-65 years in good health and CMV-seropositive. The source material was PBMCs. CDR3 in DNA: TGTGCCATCAGTACAGGGGCGATCAACTATGGCTACACCTTC. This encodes CAISTGAINYGYTF.